This note documents a single TCR beta chain sequence. The antigen is undetermined. This sample's treatment: roughly ten-day PBMC culture with coronavirus spike peptide pools or control peptides (ViraFEST assay). Losses at the gene ends were 6 bases for V and 4 bases for J; bases not matched to a gene: 7. The CDR3 runs to 15 residues. Germline V CDR1 and CDR2: MNHEY, SMNVEV (reference sequence). These data come from a study of vaccination and CD4 T cells after COVID-19. Background on the study: Recovered-phase convalescent patients showed SARS-CoV-2 positivity by nasal swab PCR; eight to ten were mild, one severe. Post-vaccine sample collection happened at a median of around 77 days after dose two, ranging 14 to 241. Stimuli were overlapping spike peptide pools of SARS-CoV-2 and three common cold coronaviruses (HCoV-NL63, HCoV-OC43, HCoV-229E).

The Oncomine TCR Beta short-read assay sequenced DNA from cultured CD4+ T cells. Scientists extracted genomic DNA from CD4+ T cells grown in culture. TCRdb used MiXCR to reprocess the PCR reads, holding one entry per CDR3 protein. The data contain 4,800 or so distinct CDR3 sequences, around 80% of them singletons. The V and J genes are TRBV27 and TRBJ1-5; TRBD1 matches at 9 bases. The source material was CD4+ T cells from blood, cultured in vitro. This clonotype was sampled from a human donor who had recovered from COVID-19. The CDR3 DNA sequence: TGTGCCAGCAGGCCACAGGGGGCTCAGAATCAGCCCCAGCATTTT. Translation: CASRPQGAQNQPQHF.